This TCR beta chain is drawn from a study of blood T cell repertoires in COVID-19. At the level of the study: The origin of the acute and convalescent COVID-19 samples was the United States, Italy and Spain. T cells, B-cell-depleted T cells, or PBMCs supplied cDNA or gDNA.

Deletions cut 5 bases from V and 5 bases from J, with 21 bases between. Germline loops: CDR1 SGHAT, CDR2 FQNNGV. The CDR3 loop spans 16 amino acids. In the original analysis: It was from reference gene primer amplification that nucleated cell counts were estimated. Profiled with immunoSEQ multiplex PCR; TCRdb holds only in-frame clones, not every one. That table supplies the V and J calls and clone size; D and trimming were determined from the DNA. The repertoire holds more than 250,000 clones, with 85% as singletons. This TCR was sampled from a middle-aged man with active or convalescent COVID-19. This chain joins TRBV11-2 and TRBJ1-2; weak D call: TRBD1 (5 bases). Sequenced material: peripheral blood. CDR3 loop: CASSPGRRGGGYGYTF. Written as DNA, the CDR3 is TGTGCCAGCAGCCCAGGCCGACGGGGCGGGGGGTATGGCTACACCTTC. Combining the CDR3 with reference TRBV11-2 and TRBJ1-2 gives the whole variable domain EAGVAQSPRYKIIEKRQSVAFWCNPISGHATLYWYQQILGQGPKLLIQFQNNGVVDDSQLPKDRFSAERLKGVDSTLKIQPAKLEDSAVYLCASSPGRRGGGYGYTFGSGTRLTVV.